This T cell receptor (beta chain) was recorded in a study of human T cells and chemical hapten exposure. Time point here: patch test 3, about 24 weeks after DPC sensitization. The treatment was: therapeutic diphenylcyclopropenone sensitization with weekly scalp DPC. Using its own MiXCR run on the RACE reads, TCRdb lists one record per CDR3 protein. The data show over 150,000 distinct CDR3 sequences, 28% seen once. Germline loops: CDR1 MGHRA, CDR2 YSYEKL. This CDR3 is 16 amino acids long. Trimming took 0 bases from V and 4 from J, leaving 15 bases between them. The gene calls are TRBV4-1 and TRBJ1-2; possibly TRBD1 for D (5 bases). The sample was whole blood, taken in connection with sensitization to the hapten diphenylcyclopropenone (DPC). This clonotype was sampled from a woman aged 18-30 years with alopecia areata. Some clones in this sample may be carry-over from other donors' samples. CDR3 DNA: TGCGCCAGCAGCCAAGATAGGGGCAGGCTACCCTATGGCTACACCTTC. This gives the protein CASSQDRGRLPYGYTF.